Listed here are 15 T cell receptor beta chains from one sample, sequenced in a study of blood T cell repertoires in COVID-19. Clones were read by immunoSEQ multiplex PCR, and TCRdb kept only the in-frame ones, dropping some. This repertoire shows around 70,000 clones, about 85% found once; its top ten account for 9.5% to 15%. Sample: peripheral blood. These receptors originate from a man aged 50-60 years with COVID-19, enrolled during active disease.

This rearrangement joins TRBV19 to TRBJ2-1, with TRBD2 matching 12 bases. The CDR3 extends over 14 amino acids. Trimming took 2 bases from V and 12 from J; bases not matched to a gene: 5. The germline V gene encodes CDR1 LNHDA and CDR2 SQIVND (reference sequence). Written as DNA, the CDR3 is TGTGCCAGTAGTATAAGGGTGACTAGCGGGAGGCAGTTCTTC. Residues: CASSIRVTSGRQFF.

V and J are TRBV5-6 and TRBJ2-7; D unclear. The CDR3 runs to 14 residues. V gave up 0 bases and J gave up 3 bases, with 10 bases separating them. The germline CDR1 and CDR2 sequences are SGHDT and YYEEEE. The CDR3 DNA sequence: TGTGCCAGCAGCTTGGGAGGAGTCAACTACGAGCAGTACTTC. This gives the protein CASSLGGVNYEQYF.

The chain has TRBV12-3 or TRBV12-4 and TRBJ1-2; maybe TRBD1 (5 bases). This CDR3 region has 13 residues. V was clipped by 1 base and J by 8 bases, with 11 bases between them. The CDR3 DNA reads TGTGCCAGCAGTTTAGAGGGGCGGCGAGGCTACACCTTC. Residues: CASSLEGRRGYTF.

CDR3 sequence: CASSPEGQGRDTQYF. In DNA, the CDR3 is TGTGCCAGCTCACCGGAGGGACAGGGGCGAGATACGCAGTATTTT. This chain connects TRBV18 to TRBJ2-3, with 10 positions matching TRBD1. The length of the CDR3 is 15 residues. In germline, CDR1 is KGHSH, CDR2 LQKENI. V lost 3 bases to trimming and J lost 5 bases; unmatched junction nucleotides: 5.

This clone has just one count. The rearrangement joins TRBV28 to TRBJ2-3; 9 bases fit TRBD1. Unmatched junction bases numbered 8, after V lost 3 bases and J lost 1 base. The CDR3 sequence is 17 residues long. The germline V gene has CDR1 MDHEN and CDR2 SYDVKM. CDR3 nucleotides: TGTGCCAGCAGTTTTCACTACGGGGACAGGGGCACAGATACGCAGTATTTT. Translated: CASSFHYGDRGTDTQYF.

A few counts support this clone. V and J are TRBV29-1 and TRBJ1-2; no clear D. Trimming took off 2 bases at V and 4 bases at J, with 8 bases between the two ends. The CDR3 has 12 amino acids. In germline, CDR1 is SQVTM, CDR2 ANQGSEA. This CDR3 is CSVETSIYGYTF. The DNA for the CDR3 is TGCAGCGTTGAAACTTCTATCTATGGCTACACCTTC. Together with reference TRBV29-1 and TRBJ1-2, the CDR3 gives the full variable domain: SAVISQKPSRDICQRGTSLTIQCQVDSQVTMMFWYRQQPGQSLTLIATANQGSEATYESGFVIDKFPISRPNLTFSTLTVSNMSPEDSSIYLCSVETSIYGYTFGSGTRLTVV.

The CDR3 sequence: CASSQGQGVLQQYF. The CDR3 DNA reads as TGCGCCAGCAGCCAGGGACAGGGAGTACTCCAGCAGTACTTC. This chain uses TRBV4-1 with TRBJ2-7; 9 bases fit TRBD1. The J segment lost 8 bases and the V segment lost 3 bases, leaving 8 bases of the junction unmatched. This CDR3 has 14 amino acids. CDR1 is MGHRA, CDR2 YSYEKL, per germline.

Only one count was recorded for this clone. V usage is TRBV9 and J usage is TRBJ2-5; 7 bases match TRBD1. Trimming at V came to 4 bases and at J to 4 bases, leaving 7 bases not matched to a gene. The CDR3 is made up of 14 amino acids. Germline V lookup: CDR1 SGDLS, CDR2 YYNGEE. The CDR3 DNA follows: TGTGCCAGCAGCCCCCGGACAGGCCGAGAGACCCAGTACTTC. Translated, it gives CASSPRTGRETQYF.

The gene calls are TRBV5-1 and TRBJ2-5; D gene uncertain. V was cut by 4 bases and J by 8 bases, with 9 bases left in between. Germline CDR1 SGHRS, CDR2 YFSETQ. The CDR3 is made up of 11 amino acids. Here the CDR3 DNA reads TGCGCCAGCAGCCAGGATAGAACCCAGTACTTC. Protein sequence: CASSQDRTQYF.

The V and J genes are TRBV28 and TRBJ1-3, with TRBD1 as a possible D gene (5 bases). This CDR3 region has 16 residues. Trimming left V 6 bases short and J 8 bases short, with 23 bases between. Per the germline V gene, CDR1 is MDHEN and CDR2 is SYDVKM. The CDR3 loop is CASSHSGVISQDTIYF. The CDR3 nucleotides read TGTGCCAGCAGCCATTCGGGGGTAATAAGTCAGGACACCATATATTTT.

This chain uses TRBV6-4 with TRBJ2-2; 7 bases agree with TRBD2. CDR1 is MRHNA and CDR2 is SNTAGT in the germline V gene. V lost 0 bases and J lost 4; bases outside the gene matches: 2. This CDR3 is built from 15 residues. The CDR3 sequence is CASSDSRESTGELFF. In DNA, the CDR3 is TGTGCCAGCAGTGACTCGCGGGAGTCCACCGGGGAGCTGTTTTTT.

V gene TRBV10-2 combines with J gene TRBJ2-7, with 7 bases aligning to TRBD2. The CDR3 has 14 residues. V trimming: 7 bases; J trimming: 3 bases; junction bases outside the gene matches: 9. The germline CDR1 and CDR2 sequences are WSHSY and SAAADI. The CDR3: CASKSSGINYEQYF. CDR3 in DNA: TGCGCCAGCAAATCTAGCGGCATAAACTACGAGCAGTACTTC.

The chain joins TRBV7-2 to TRBJ2-1; 7 bases agree with TRBD2. This CDR3 has 15 residues. The V and J ends lost 2 bases and 6 bases, in that order; junction bases with no gene match: 7. CDR1 is SGHTA and CDR2 is FQGNSA in the germline V gene. Here the CDR3 reads CASSLTSDYSNEQFF. The CDR3, as DNA: TGTGCCAGCAGCTTAACTAGCGACTACTCCAATGAGCAGTTCTTC.

This clone showed up just once. The chain carries TRBV2 and TRBJ2-7; 10 positions match TRBD1. Germline V gene sequence: CDR1 SNHLY, CDR2 FYNNEI. The CDR3 totals 13 residues. The V gene end was trimmed by 7 bases and the J gene end by 7 bases; junction bases not matched to a gene: 7. The CDR3: CASTPTGGREQYF. Written as DNA, the CDR3 is TGTGCCAGCACTCCGACAGGGGGCCGGGAGCAGTACTTC.

The chain links TRBV3-1 (or the pseudogene TRBV3-2) to TRBJ2-7; 9 nucleotides match TRBD2. V shed 2 bases, J shed 2 bases, and the junction held 4 bases outside the gene matches. The CDR3 has 15 amino acids. Per germline, CDR1 LGHDT and CDR2 YNNKEL (reference sequence). DNA for the CDR3: TGTGCCAGCAGCCAAACCGCTAGCGGGACCTACGAGCAGTACTTC. This gives the protein CASSQTASGTYEQYF.